Sequencing of this T cell receptor beta chain was carried out in a study of cytomegalovirus exposure and HLA in healthy donors. Study-wide points: Subsequent analysis found a tendency for first-cohort TCR clusters to co-occur within the 120 validation repertoires. In vitro assays verified that a few CMV-associated chains recognized CMV antigens specifically.

Here immunoSEQ multiplex PCR was the method, and the copy in TCRdb shows in-frame clones only, minus some. The repertoire consists of 300,000 to 350,000 clones, with 88% occurring once and the leading ten covering around 0.91%. V lost 6 bases and J lost 4; bases outside the gene matches: 14. The CDR3 loop spans 16 amino acids. Germline V gives CDR1 MNHEY, CDR2 SMNVEV (reference sequence). A roughly 130-subject validation cohort, separate from the approximately 690-subject first cohort, supplied the donors. Concerning this clone: Its antigen is as yet unknown.

Sequenced: PBMCs. This receptor was identified in a man aged 25-45 years in good health and CMV-seronegative. This sequence joins TRBV27 and TRBJ1-2, with TRBD1 matching over 7 bases. The CDR3 spells CASRPRQGTGSYGYTF. CDR3 nucleotide sequence: TGTGCCAGCAGACCAAGACAGGGTACGGGGAGCTATGGCTACACCTTC.